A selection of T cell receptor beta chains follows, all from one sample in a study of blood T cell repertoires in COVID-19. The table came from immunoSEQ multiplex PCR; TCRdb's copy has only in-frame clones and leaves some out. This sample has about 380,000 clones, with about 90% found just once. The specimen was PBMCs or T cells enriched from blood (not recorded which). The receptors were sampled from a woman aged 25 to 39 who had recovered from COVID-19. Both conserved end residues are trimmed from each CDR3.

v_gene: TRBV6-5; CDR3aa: ASTPGQGNTEAF
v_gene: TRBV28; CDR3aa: ASSFGGENNQPQH
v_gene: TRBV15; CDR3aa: ATSRSGTSEAF
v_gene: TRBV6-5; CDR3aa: AIDRGGAGELF
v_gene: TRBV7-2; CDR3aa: ASSFFAQDRGFGGYT
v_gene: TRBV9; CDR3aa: ASSEGQGYGYT
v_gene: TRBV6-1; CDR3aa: ASREAGSSNQPQH
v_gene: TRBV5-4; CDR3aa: ASSIPTSYGYT
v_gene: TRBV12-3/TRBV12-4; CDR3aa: ASSSGDTGQF
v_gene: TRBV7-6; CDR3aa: AIGTGDQPQH
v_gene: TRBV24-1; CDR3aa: ATSDLGQTKAF
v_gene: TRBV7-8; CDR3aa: ASSLQGQSNVGYT
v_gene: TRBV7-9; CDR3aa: ASSQTGGNQPQH
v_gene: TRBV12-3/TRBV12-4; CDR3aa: ASSPRLDGELF
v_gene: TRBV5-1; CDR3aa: ASSPDKDSYEQY
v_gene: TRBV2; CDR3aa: ASSRGAVANYGYT
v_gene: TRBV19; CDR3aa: ASIKAGSNQPQH
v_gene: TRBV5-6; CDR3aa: ASSSTGNYEQY
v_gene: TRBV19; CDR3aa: ATNTGGSIQPQH
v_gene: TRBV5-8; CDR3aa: ASSPGDRVEKLF
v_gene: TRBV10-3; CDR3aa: AISNRETGELF
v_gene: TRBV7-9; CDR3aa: ASSLGLAGNNEQF
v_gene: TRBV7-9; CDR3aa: ASSFSGRDYEQY
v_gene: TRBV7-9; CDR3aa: ASSLSETGEGTDTQY